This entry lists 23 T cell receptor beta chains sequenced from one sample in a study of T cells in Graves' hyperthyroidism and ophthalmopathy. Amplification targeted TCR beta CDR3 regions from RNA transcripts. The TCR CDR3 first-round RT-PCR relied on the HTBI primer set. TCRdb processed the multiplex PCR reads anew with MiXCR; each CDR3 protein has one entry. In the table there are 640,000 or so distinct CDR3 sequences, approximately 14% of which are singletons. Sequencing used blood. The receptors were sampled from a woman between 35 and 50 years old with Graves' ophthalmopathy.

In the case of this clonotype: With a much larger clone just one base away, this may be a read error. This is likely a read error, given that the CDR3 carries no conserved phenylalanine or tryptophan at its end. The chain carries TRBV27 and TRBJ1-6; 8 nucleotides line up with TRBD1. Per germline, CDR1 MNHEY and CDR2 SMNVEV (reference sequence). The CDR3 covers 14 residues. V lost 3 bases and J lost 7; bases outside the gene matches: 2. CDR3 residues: CASSFRTGNSPLHL. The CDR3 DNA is TGTGCCAGCAGTTTTCGGACAGGGAATTCACCCCTCCACCTT.

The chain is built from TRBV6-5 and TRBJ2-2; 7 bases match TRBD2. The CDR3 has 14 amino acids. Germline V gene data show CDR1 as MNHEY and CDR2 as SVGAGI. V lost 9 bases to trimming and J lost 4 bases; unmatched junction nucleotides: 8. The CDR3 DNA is TGTGCCAGTCAGAAGCTAGCGGTCACCGGGGAGCTGTTTTTT. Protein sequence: CASQKLAVTGELFF.

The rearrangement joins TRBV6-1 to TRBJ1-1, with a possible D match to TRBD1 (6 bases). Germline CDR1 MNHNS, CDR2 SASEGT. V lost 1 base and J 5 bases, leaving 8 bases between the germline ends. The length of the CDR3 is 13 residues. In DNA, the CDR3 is TGTGCCAGCAGTGAAGAGGGGGAGACTGAAGCTTTCTTT. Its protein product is CASSEEGETEAFF.

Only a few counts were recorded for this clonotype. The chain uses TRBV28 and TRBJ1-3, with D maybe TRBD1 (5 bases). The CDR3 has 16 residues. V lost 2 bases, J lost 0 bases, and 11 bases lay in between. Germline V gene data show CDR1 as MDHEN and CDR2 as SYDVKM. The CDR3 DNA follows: TGTGCCAGCAGTTTACAGGGACGGTTCTCTGGAAACACCATATATTTT. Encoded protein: CASSLQGRFSGNTIYF.

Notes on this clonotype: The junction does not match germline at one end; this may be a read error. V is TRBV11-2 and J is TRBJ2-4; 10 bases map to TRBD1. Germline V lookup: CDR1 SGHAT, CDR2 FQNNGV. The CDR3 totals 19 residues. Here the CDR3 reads CVSSSRDRGPYLAKNIQYF. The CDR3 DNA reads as TGTGTCAGCAGCTCCCGGGACAGGGGCCCTTACTTAGCCAAAAACATTCAGTACTTC.

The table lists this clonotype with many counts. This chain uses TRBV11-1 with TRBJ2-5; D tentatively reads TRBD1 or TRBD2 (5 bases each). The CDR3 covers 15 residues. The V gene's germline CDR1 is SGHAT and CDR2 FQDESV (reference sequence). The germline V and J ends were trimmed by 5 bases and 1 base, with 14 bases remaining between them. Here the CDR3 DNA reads TGTGCCAGCAGCCCGGGGCGGGCTGCCCAAGAGACCCAGTACTTC. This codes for CASSPGRAAQETQYF.

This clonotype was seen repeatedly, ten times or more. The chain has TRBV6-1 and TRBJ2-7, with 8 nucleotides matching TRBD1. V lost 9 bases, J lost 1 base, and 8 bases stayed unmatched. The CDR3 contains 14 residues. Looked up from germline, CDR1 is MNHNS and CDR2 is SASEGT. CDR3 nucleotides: TGTGCCAGTAAACCCCGGGACAGGTCCTACGAGCAGTACTTC. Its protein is CASKPRDRSYEQYF.

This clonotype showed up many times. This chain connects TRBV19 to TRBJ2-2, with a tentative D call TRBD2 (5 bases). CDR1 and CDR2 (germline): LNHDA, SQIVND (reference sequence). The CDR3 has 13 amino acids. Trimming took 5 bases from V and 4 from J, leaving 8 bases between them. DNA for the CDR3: TGTGCCAGTAGTCCGGGAATCACCGGGGAGCTGTTTTTT. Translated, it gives CASSPGITGELFF.

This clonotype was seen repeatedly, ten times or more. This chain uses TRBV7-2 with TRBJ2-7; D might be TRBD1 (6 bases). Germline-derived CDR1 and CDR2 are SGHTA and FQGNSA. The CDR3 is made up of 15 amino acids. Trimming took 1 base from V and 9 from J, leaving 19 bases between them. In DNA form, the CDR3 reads TGTGCCAGCAGCTTAGAGAAGGGGGATCCCCACGGGCAGTACTTC. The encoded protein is CASSLEKGDPHGQYF.

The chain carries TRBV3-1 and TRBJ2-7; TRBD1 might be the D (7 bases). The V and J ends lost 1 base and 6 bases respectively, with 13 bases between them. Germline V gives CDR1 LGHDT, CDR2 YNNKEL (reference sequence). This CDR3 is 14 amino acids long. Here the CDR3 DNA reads TGTGCCAGCAGCCAAGCGGACAGGAGGGGCGAGCAGTACTTC. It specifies CASSQADRRGEQYF.

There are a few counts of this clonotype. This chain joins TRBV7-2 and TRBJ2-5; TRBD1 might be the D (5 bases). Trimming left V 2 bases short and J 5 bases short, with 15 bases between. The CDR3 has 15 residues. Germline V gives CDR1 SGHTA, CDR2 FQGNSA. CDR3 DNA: TGTGCCAGCAGCTTATTCGGGCAGGGTCGGGAGACCCAGTACTTC. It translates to CASSLFGQGRETQYF.

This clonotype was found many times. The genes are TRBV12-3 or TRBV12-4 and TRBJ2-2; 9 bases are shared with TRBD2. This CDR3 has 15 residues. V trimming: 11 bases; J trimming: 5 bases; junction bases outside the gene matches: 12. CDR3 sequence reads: CAGGEAGGHTGELFF. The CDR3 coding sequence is TGTGCCGGAGGGGAAGCGGGAGGCCATACCGGGGAGCTGTTTTTT.

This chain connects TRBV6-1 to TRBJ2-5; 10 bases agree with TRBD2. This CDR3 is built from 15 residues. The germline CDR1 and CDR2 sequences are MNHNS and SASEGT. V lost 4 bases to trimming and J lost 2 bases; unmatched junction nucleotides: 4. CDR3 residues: CASSVSSGGQETQYF. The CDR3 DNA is TGTGCCAGCAGTGTTTCTAGCGGGGGACAAGAGACCCAGTACTTC.

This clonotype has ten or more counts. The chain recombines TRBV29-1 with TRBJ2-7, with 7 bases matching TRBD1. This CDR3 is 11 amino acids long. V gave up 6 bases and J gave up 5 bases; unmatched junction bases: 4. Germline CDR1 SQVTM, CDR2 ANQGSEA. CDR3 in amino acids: CSVETGHEQYF. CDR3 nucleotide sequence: TGCAGCGTCGAGACAGGGCACGAGCAGTACTTC.

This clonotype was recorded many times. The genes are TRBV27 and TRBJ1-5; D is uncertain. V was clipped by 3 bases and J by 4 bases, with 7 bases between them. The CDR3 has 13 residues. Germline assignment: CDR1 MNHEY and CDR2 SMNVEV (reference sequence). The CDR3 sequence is CASSFRKNQPQHF. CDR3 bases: TGTGCCAGCAGTTTCCGCAAGAATCAGCCCCAGCATTTT.

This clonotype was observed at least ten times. The chain's CDR3 is CASSGQVSYEQYF. CDR3 in DNA: TGTGCCAGCAGTGGACAGGTCTCCTACGAGCAGTACTTC. V is TRBV2 and J is TRBJ2-7; TRBD1 is a possible D gene (6 bases). Trimming cost V 4 bases and J 0 bases, with 7 bases left between them. The V gene's germline CDR1 is SNHLY and CDR2 FYNNEI. The CDR3 loop spans 13 amino acids.

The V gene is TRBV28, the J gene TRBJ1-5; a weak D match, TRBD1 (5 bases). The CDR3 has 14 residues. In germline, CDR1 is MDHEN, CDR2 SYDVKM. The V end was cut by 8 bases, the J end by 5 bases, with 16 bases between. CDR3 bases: TGTGCCAGCGTCTTGGGCGGGGGAGATCAGCCCCAGCATTTT. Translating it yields CASVLGGGDQPQHF.

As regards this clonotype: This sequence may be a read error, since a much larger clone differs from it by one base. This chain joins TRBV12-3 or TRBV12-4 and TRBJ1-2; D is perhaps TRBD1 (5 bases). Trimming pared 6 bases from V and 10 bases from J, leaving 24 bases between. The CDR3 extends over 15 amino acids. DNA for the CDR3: TGTGCCAGCAGACGAGAGGGCCGATGGGGGTCTGACTACACCTTC. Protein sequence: CASRREGRWGSDYTF.

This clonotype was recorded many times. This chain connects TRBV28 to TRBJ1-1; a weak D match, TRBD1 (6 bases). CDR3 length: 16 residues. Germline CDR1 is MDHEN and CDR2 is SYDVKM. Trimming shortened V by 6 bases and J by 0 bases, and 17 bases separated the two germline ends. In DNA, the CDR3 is TGTGCCAGCAGGCCAGGGGTACCGTGGATGAACACTGAAGCTTTCTTT. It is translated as CASRPGVPWMNTEAFF.

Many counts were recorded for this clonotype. The CDR3 sequence is CASSSLTSLQETQYF. DNA for the CDR3: TGTGCCAGCAGTTCTCTGACTAGCCTCCAAGAGACCCAGTACTTC. V gene TRBV27 combines with J gene TRBJ2-5; 7 bases match TRBD2. The CDR3 extends over 15 amino acids. Trimming removed 4 bases from V and 1 base from J; junction bases left unmatched: 6. Germline lookup yields CDR1 MNHEY and CDR2 SMNVEV (reference sequence).

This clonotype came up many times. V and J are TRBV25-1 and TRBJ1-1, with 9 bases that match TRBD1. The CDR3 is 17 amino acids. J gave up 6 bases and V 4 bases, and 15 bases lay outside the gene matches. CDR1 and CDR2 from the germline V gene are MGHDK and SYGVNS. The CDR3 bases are TGTGCCAGCAGTGGCTCCCGGGGGGACAGGGTATGGCCTGAAGCTTTCTTT. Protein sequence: CASSGSRGDRVWPEAFF.

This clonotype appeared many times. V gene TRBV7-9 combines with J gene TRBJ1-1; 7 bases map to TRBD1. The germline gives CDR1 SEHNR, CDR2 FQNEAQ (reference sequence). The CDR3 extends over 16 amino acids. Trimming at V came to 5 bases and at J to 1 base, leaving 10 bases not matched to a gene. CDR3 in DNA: TGTGCCAGCAGCCCAGCGGGGACAGCCAAGAACACTGAAGCTTTCTTT. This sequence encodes CASSPAGTAKNTEAFF.

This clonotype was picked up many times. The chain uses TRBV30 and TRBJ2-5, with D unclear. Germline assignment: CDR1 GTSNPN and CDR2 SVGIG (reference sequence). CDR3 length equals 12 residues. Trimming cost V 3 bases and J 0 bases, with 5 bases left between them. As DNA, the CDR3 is TGTGCCTGGAGAGGTTACCAAGAGACCCAGTACTTC. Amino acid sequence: CAWRGYQETQYF.